The T cell receptor beta chain under discussion was sequenced for a study of blood T cell repertoires in COVID-19. Germline V gene lookup returns CDR1 MNHNY and CDR2 SVGAGI (reference sequence). V lost 7 bases, J lost 5 bases, and 15 bases lay in between. The CDR3 is 15 residues long. Only in-frame clones appear in the TCRdb table, and some are missing; sequencing was by immunoSEQ multiplex PCR. The sample consists of approximately 200,000 clones, approximately 84% of them appearing once. Sequenced sample: PBMCs or T cells enriched from blood (not recorded which). The receptor's source is a woman under 40 who had recovered from COVID-19. The chain joins TRBV6-6 to TRBJ1-6, with D maybe TRBD1 (6 bases). The DNA of the CDR3 is TGTGCCAGCACCTTACAGGGCTTAGATAATTCACCCCTCCACTTT. It is translated as CASTLQGLDNSPLHF.